This TCR beta chain was recorded in a study of blood T cell repertoires in COVID-19. J was trimmed by 7 bases and V by 4 bases; bases with no gene match: 9. The CDR3 extends over 15 amino acids. Germline loops: CDR1 KGHSH, CDR2 LQKENI. The protocol was immunoSEQ multiplex PCR, while the TCRdb copy is restricted to in-frame clones and leaves out a portion. In the table there are more than 350,000 clones, 85% to 90% of which are singletons. The sample comprised PBMCs or T cells enriched from blood (not recorded which). The chain carries TRBV18 and TRBJ1-4; 7 positions match TRBD1. The sequence was collected from a woman aged 50 to 65 who had recovered from COVID-19. CDR3 sequence: CASSLSKGAREKLFF. The DNA for the CDR3 is TGTGCCAGCTCACTCTCGAAGGGGGCGCGTGAAAAACTGTTTTTT. Supplemented by reference TRBV18 and TRBJ1-4, the full variable domain reads NAGVMQNPRHLVRRRGQEARLRCSPMKGHSHVYWYRQLPEEGLKFMVYLQKENIIDESGMPKERFSAEFPKEGPSILRIQQVVRGDSAAYFCASSLSKGAREKLFFGSGTQLSVL.